The rows below give T cell receptor beta chains drawn from one sample of a study of cytomegalovirus exposure and HLA in healthy donors. TCRdb's copy holds only in-frame clones and misses some; the assay was immunoSEQ multiplex PCR. The table includes some 120,000 clones, more than 65% detected once. The sample comprised PBMCs. The receptors stem from a man younger than 35 in good health and CMV-seronegative. The CDR3 runs from the conserved cysteine through the conserved F or W. A D gene is named only where the DNA matches it firmly. Some rows mark clone size as missing; the rest say once, few, many or name a class of expanded clone.

j_call clone_size v_call d_call cdr3_nt cdr3_aa
TRBJ1-1 NA TRBV6-4 NA TGTGCCAGCGTCGGTTTGCCTTGGAACACTGAAGCTTTCTTT CASVGLPWNTEAFF
TRBJ1-1 NA TRBV16 NA TGTGCCAGCAGCCAAAAAGCGAACACTGAAGCTTTCTTT CASSQKANTEAFF
TRBJ2-2 NA TRBV9 TRBD2 TGTGCCAGCAGTGGCGAGCGGGGGGGCCTCGGGGAGCTGTTTTTT CASSGERGGLGELFF
TRBJ2-7 NA TRBV11-1 NA TGTGCCAGCAGCTACCCTGGGGGCGGTGGGTTGGGGGAGCAGTACTTC CASSYPGGGGLGEQYF
TRBJ1-2 few TRBV9 NA TGTGCCAGCAGCGTAGGACAGAGCCTCTATGGCTACACCTTC CASSVGQSLYGYTF
TRBJ1-6 few TRBV9 NA TGTGCCAGCAAGGAGAGCTCCTATAATTCACCCCTCCACTTT CASKESSYNSPLHF
TRBJ2-3 NA TRBV9 NA TGTGCCAGCAGCCAGGAAGCGGGCACAGATACGCAGTATTTT CASSQEAGTDTQYF
TRBJ2-7 NA TRBV5-1 TRBD2 TGCGCCAGCAGCTCCGGCGGGGGATTAGGCGAGCAGTACTTC CASSSGGGLGEQYF
TRBJ1-4 few TRBV19 NA TGTGCCAGTAGTATATGGAGGGAAAAACTGTTTTTT CASSIWREKLFF
TRBJ2-5 NA TRBV6-1 NA TGTGCCAGCCGTCAGGGTTTACAAGAGACCCAGTACTTC CASRQGLQETQYF
TRBJ2-2 NA TRBV9 NA TGTGCCAGCAGCGTATTGTCCGGGACCGGGGAGCTGTTTTTT CASSVLSGTGELFF
TRBJ2-3 NA TRBV2 TRBD2 TGTGCCAGCAGGAATACTAGCGCGATATACACAGATACGCAGTATTTT CASRNTSAIYTDTQYF
TRBJ2-1 NA TRBV15 TRBD1 TGTGCCACCAGCTATCCGCCAGGGGGCACTGAGCAGTTCTTC CATSYPPGGTEQFF
TRBJ2-3 NA TRBV29-1 TRBD2 TGCAGCGTTGCTCGGACTAGCGGGGGAGTATTCACAGATACGCAGTATTTT CSVARTSGGVFTDTQYF
TRBJ2-3 NA TRBV29-1 TRBD1 TGCAGCGTTAGACAGGGTGGGTCAGATACGCAGTATTTT CSVRQGGSDTQYF
TRBJ2-1 NA TRBV14 NA TGTGCCAGCAGCCAAGATCGGAGGTTGGGGTCCTACAATGAGCAGTTCTTC CASSQDRRLGSYNEQFF
TRBJ1-1 NA TRBV7-2 NA TGTGCCAGCAGCTTAGACGGGGGGCCTGAAGCTTTCTTT CASSLDGGPEAFF
TRBJ2-3 NA TRBV10-2 NA TGCGCCAGCGGCCCCGCGGCTGAGTCTAGCACAGATACGCAGTATTTT CASGPAAESSTDTQYF
TRBJ1-1 few TRBV27 TRBD1 TGTGCCAGCAGTTCCCCTCAGGGGGCCAACACTGAAGCTTTCTTT CASSSPQGANTEAFF
TRBJ2-5 few TRBV6-1 TRBD2 TGTGCCAGCAGTGAAGGGGGACTAGCGGGGGGGCGAGAGACCCAGTACTTC CASSEGGLAGGRETQYF
TRBJ2-7 NA TRBV2 TRBD2 TGTGCCAGCCAATCGCCCCCGGGGGGCTACGAGCAGTACTTC CASQSPPGGYEQYF
TRBJ2-1 NA TRBV6-5 NA TGTGCCAGCAGTTACTCGAGGGGGAACGATGAGCAGTTCTTC CASSYSRGNDEQFF
TRBJ2-2 NA TRBV25-1 NA TGTGCCAGCAGTAGGGACTTAGGCAGCACCGGGGAGCTGTTTTTT CASSRDLGSTGELFF
TRBJ1-1 NA TRBV6-5 NA TGTGCCAGCAGTTACTCGAGGGTCAGCACTGAAGCTTTCTTT CASSYSRVSTEAFF
TRBJ1-1 NA TRBV13 TRBD1 TGTGCCAGCAGCTTAGCAGTTGGGGGGACAGGGGGCACTGAAGCTTTCTTT CASSLAVGGTGGTEAFF
TRBJ1-3 NA TRBV6-6 NA TGTGCCAGCAGTTACTCAACCACTAACTCTGGAAACACCATATATTTT CASSYSTTNSGNTIYF
TRBJ1-6 NA TRBV9 NA TGTGCCAGCAGCGTAGAGGGGGTCAGCTCCTATAATTCACCCCTCCACTTT CASSVEGVSSYNSPLHF
TRBJ2-3 NA TRBV13 TRBD2 TGTGCCAGCAGCCTCGGGACTAGCTATGGGACAGATACGCAGTATTTT CASSLGTSYGTDTQYF
TRBJ2-1 NA TRBV5-1 TRBD1 TGCGCCAGCAGCTTAAGAGGGGGCGCGGCCTTCTGGGAGCAGTTCTTC CASSLRGGAAFWEQFF
TRBJ2-3 NA TRBV10-3 TRBD2 TGTGCCATCAGTAGCGGGGGGAGGACAGATACGCAGTATTTT CAISSGGRTDTQYF
TRBJ2-7 NA TRBV9 NA TGTGCCAGCACCCCGGGTGAGGTACCCTACGAGCAGTACTTC CASTPGEVPYEQYF
TRBJ1-1 NA TRBV2 NA TGTGCCAGCAGTGTGGCAGGGAACACTGAAGCTTTCTTT CASSVAGNTEAFF
TRBJ1-5 NA TRBV6-5 NA TGTGCCAGCAGCCCCGGTAGTTACAATCAGCCCCAGCATTTT CASSPGSYNQPQHF
TRBJ2-3 NA TRBV5-6 TRBD2 TGTGCCAGCAACGACATTGTGACTAGCGGGGGTGGCACAGATACGCAGTATTTT CASNDIVTSGGGTDTQYF
TRBJ2-4 NA TRBV9 NA TGTGCCAGCAGCGTAGACCCAGGCACAGGGATAAAAAACATTCAGTACTTC CASSVDPGTGIKNIQYF
TRBJ1-1 NA TRBV15 NA TGTGCCACCAGCAGTAGGGGGAACACTGAAGCTTTCTTT CATSSRGNTEAFF
TRBJ2-7 NA TRBV5-6 TRBD2 TGTGCCAGTGGACTAGCGGGGGTGTACGAGCAGTACTTC CASGLAGVYEQYF
TRBJ2-5 NA TRBV19 TRBD2 TGTGCCAGTACCCCGGGGGGGGGCCAAGAGACCCAGTACTTC CASTPGGGQETQYF
TRBJ2-7 few TRBV5-6 NA TGTGCCAGCAGCTTGTGGAGGGCCCACGAGCAGTACTTC CASSLWRAHEQYF
TRBJ1-4 NA TRBV6-5 NA TGTGCCAGCAGTTATACACCGGGTTCTCTTAATGAAAAACTGTTTTTT CASSYTPGSLNEKLFF
TRBJ2-3 few TRBV12-5 TRBD2 TGTGCTAGTGCCGACAGTGGGCTAGCGGTAGATACGCAGTATTTT CASADSGLAVDTQYF
TRBJ1-1 NA TRBV14 TRBD1 TGTGCCAGCTCGGTTAAAATGGGGACAGGTGAAGCTTTCTTT CASSVKMGTGEAFF
TRBJ2-7 NA TRBV4-3 TRBD1 TGCGCCAGCAGCCAAGGGCCGGGGACAGGGCCCGACGAGCAGTACTTC CASSQGPGTGPDEQYF
TRBJ2-7 NA TRBV5-8 TRBD1 TGTGCCAGCATCCCTACGGGACAGGGACGCTACGAGCAGTACTTC CASIPTGQGRYEQYF
TRBJ1-1 once TRBV4-1 NA TGCGCCAGCAGCCCGAGCGGGTCGACCGTGAACACTGAAGCTTTCTTT CASSPSGSTVNTEAFF
TRBJ1-1 NA TRBV27 TRBD1 TGTGCCAGCAGAGGGGGCTCGGACACTGAAGCTTTCTTT CASRGGSDTEAFF
TRBJ2-1 NA TRBV4-2 NA TGTGCCAGCAGCCTTTCGGGTAGCGCCTACAATGAGCAGTTCTTC CASSLSGSAYNEQFF
TRBJ1-2 NA TRBV15 NA TGTGCCACCAGCAGAGATCTCGGGGAGAACTATGGCTACACCTTC CATSRDLGENYGYTF
TRBJ2-7 NA TRBV5-5 NA TGTGCCAGCAGTCGAACAGGGTTGAACGAGCAGTACTTC CASSRTGLNEQYF
TRBJ2-1 NA TRBV15 TRBD1 TGTGCCACCAGCATGGACAGGGAGATTCTGTTCTTC CATSMDREILFF
TRBJ1-3 NA TRBV29-1 TRBD1 TGCAGCGCTGAGCCAGGAGACAGGGGCTCTGGAAACACCATATATTTT CSAEPGDRGSGNTIYF